Below, one T cell receptor (beta chain) is given with its context. Its antigen is currently unknown. The record originates from a study of OX40 agonist ivuxolimab in advanced cancers. Study-wide context: Every 2 weeks, patients got intravenous ivuxolimab at one of six dose levels (0.01-10 mg/kg).

This table comes from immunoSEQ multiplex PCR, and its TCRdb copy is limited to in-frame clones, with some not included. This sample has approximately 58,000 clones; roughly 81% occur once, and the top ten carry 3%. General study findings and limits: CD4+ and CD8+ blood T cells expanded clonally by week 6 at 0.1 to 3.0 mg/kg.

V lost 6 bases, J lost 5 bases, and 16 bases lay in between. The length of the CDR3 is 13 residues. Germline V lookup: CDR1 SQVTM, CDR2 ANQGSEA. The sequencing here drew on CD4+ or CD8+ T cells sorted from blood, taken in a trial of the OX40 agonist ivuxolimab. The sequence derives from an adult with an advanced solid tumor such as melanoma, head and neck, liver or kidney cancer. This chain joins TRBV29-1 and TRBJ2-5; maybe TRBD1 (5 bases). The CDR3 protein is CSVARAGWETQYF. CDR3 coding DNA: TGCAGCGTCGCTCGAGCAGGGTGGGAGACCCAGTACTTC.